These 25 T cell receptor beta chains originate from one sample sequenced in a study of cytomegalovirus exposure and HLA in healthy donors. 60 Vbeta and 13 Jbeta primers were used in PCR. The repertoire was sequenced with immunoSEQ multiplex PCR; TCRdb's copy has only in-frame clones and lacks some. The repertoire holds over 150,000 clones, 70% to 75% seen once, with about 4.6% in the top ten. What was sequenced was PBMCs. Receptor source: a man aged 25 to 40 in good health and CMV-seropositive.

The chain employs TRBV7-2 and TRBJ2-3, with 9 bases that match TRBD2. The CDR3 is 16 amino acids. Germline assignment: CDR1 SGHTA and CDR2 FQGNSA. The V gene end was trimmed by 5 bases and the J gene end by 2 bases; junction bases not matched to a gene: 8. In DNA form, the CDR3 reads TGTGCCAGCAGCATGCTTAGCGGGGGCCTCACAGATACGCAGTATTTT. Translating gives CASSMLSGGLTDTQYF.

This chain joins TRBV10-3 and TRBJ2-7; no definite D call. V gave up 2 bases and J gave up 1 base, with 12 bases separating them. Germline V CDR1 and CDR2: ENHRY, SYGVKD. CDR3 length: 15 residues. The CDR3: CAISEDVGLSYEQYF. The CDR3 DNA is TGTGCCATCAGTGAGGATGTGGGCCTTTCCTACGAGCAGTACTTC.

The chain uses TRBV4-3 and TRBJ2-1; TRBD2 agrees at 9 bases. This CDR3 is built from 17 residues. V shed 0 bases and J 3 bases; nucleotides not matched to a gene: 6. CDR1 is LGHNA and CDR2 is YSLEER in the germline V gene. CDR3 in amino acids: CASSQDGGLAHYNEQFF. The CDR3 DNA reads TGCGCCAGCAGCCAAGACGGCGGACTAGCGCACTACAATGAGCAGTTCTTC.

This chain links TRBV5-1 with TRBJ2-5; D is possibly TRBD1 (6 bases). The CDR3 covers 16 residues. CDR1 is SGHRS and CDR2 is YFSETQ in the germline V gene. Trimming stripped 4 bases from V and 2 bases from J, with 18 bases between. CDR3 DNA: TGCGCCAGCAGCATACAGGGTGGGGGATTTCAAGAGACCCAGTACTTC. It specifies CASSIQGGGFQETQYF.

This clone was detected only a few times. The CDR3 bases are TGTGCCAGCATTCCGACAGGCCGCCAACAAGAGACCCAGTACTTC. Translated: CASIPTGRQQETQYF. The chain joins TRBV28 to TRBJ2-5; a possible D gene is TRBD1 (6 bases). With 7 bases removed from V and 2 bases from J, the gap between germline ends came to 17 bases. This CDR3 has 15 residues. Germline CDR1 and CDR2: MDHEN and SYDVKM.

V usage is TRBV30 and J usage is TRBJ2-7, with a weak D call TRBD1 (5 bases). V lost 2 bases, J lost 6 bases, and 11 bases lay in between. CDR1 and CDR2 from the germline V gene are GTSNPN and SVGIG (reference sequence). The CDR3 is 12 residues long. The CDR3 coding sequence is TGTGCCTGGAGTTTTTCTGGGGCCGAGCAGTACTTC. It specifies CAWSFSGAEQYF. The variable domain in full, completed from reference TRBV30 and TRBJ2-7, reads SQTIHQWPATLVQPVGSPLSLECTVEGTSNPNLYWYRQAAGRGLQLLFYSVGIGQISSEVPQNLSASRPQDRQFILSSKKLLLSDSGFYLCAWSFSGAEQYFGPGTRLTVT.

V gene TRBV4-1 combines with J gene TRBJ2-1; the D is unclear. The V end lost 1 base, the J end lost 0 bases, and 7 bases lay between the germline ends. CDR3 length: 15 amino acids. The germline gives CDR1 MGHRA, CDR2 YSYEKL. CDR3 sequence (DNA): TGCGCCAGCAGCCAAGGGGCAAACTCCTACAATGAGCAGTTCTTC. Translating gives CASSQGANSYNEQFF.

This chain joins TRBV12-5 and TRBJ2-5, with 8 positions matching TRBD1. The ends lost 1 base at V and 5 bases at J; junction bases unmatched: 3. The germline V gene has CDR1 LGHNT and CDR2 FRNRAP. The length of the CDR3 is 14 residues. The CDR3 region is CASGLAGGSETQYF. The CDR3 nucleotides read TGTGCTAGTGGTTTGGCAGGGGGCTCGGAGACCCAGTACTTC.

This sequence joins TRBV19 and TRBJ2-1; TRBD2 matches 7 bases. This CDR3 has 15 amino acids. Per germline, CDR1 LNHDA and CDR2 SQIVND (reference sequence). The trim removed 4 bases at V and 8 bases at J, leaving 11 bases unmatched. The CDR3 DNA is TGTGCCAGTAGTAGCGGGAGAGTCCTGGGCGATGAGCAGTTCTTC. It specifies CASSSGRVLGDEQFF. Using reference TRBV19 and TRBJ2-1 for the parts outside the CDR3, the full variable domain is DGGITQSPKYLFRKEGQNVTLSCEQNLNHDAMYWYRQDPGQGLRLIYYSQIVNDFQKGDIAEGYSVSREKKESFPLTVTSAQKNPTAFYLCASSSGRVLGDEQFFGPGTRLTVL.

The chain is built from TRBV18 and TRBJ1-2; possibly TRBD1 for D (5 bases). The CDR3 has 14 amino acids. From germline, CDR1 is KGHSH and CDR2 LQKENI. V was pared by 4 bases and J by 2 bases, with 11 bases between. CDR3 sequence: CASSLQTVNYGYTF. The CDR3, as DNA: TGTGCCAGCTCACTACAGACAGTCAACTATGGCTACACCTTC.

The V and J genes are TRBV4-3 and TRBJ2-7; TRBD1 matches at 7 bases. Germline V lookup: CDR1 LGHNA, CDR2 YSLEER. Trimming took 4 bases from V and 5 from J; bases not matched to a gene: 11. The CDR3 loop spans 15 amino acids. The CDR3, as DNA: TGCGCCAGCAGCCCGGGACAGTTGTTAGGGAACGAGCAGTACTTC. Its translation: CASSPGQLLGNEQYF.

V usage is TRBV7-8 and J usage is TRBJ1-5; the D gene is possibly TRBD1 (5 bases). Germline V lookup: CDR1 SGHVS, CDR2 FQNEAQ. V gave up 7 bases and J gave up 4 bases, with 14 bases separating them. The CDR3 consists of 14 residues. This chain's CDR3 is CASNQGPRNQPQHF. CDR3 nucleotide sequence: TGTGCCAGCAACCAGGGCCCGAGGAATCAGCCCCAGCATTTT.

The rearrangement uses TRBV30 and TRBJ2-1; TRBD2 matches 9 bases. The CDR3 covers 14 residues. Germline CDR1 is GTSNPN and CDR2 is SVGIG (reference sequence). J lost 4 bases, V lost 1 base, and 2 bases had no gene match. CDR3 sequence reads: CAWSALAGYNEQFF. The CDR3 DNA follows: TGTGCCTGGAGTGCTCTAGCGGGGTACAATGAGCAGTTCTTC.

This clone has only one observation. V gene TRBV5-1 combines with J gene TRBJ1-1; 7 positions agree with TRBD1. The trim removed 3 bases at V and 1 base at J, leaving 9 bases unmatched. The CDR3 length is 16 residues. Germline CDR1 is SGHRS and CDR2 is YFSETQ. The CDR3, as DNA: TGCGCCAGCAGCTCCGGACAGGCCCTTGGGAACACTGAAGCTTTCTTT. Translated, it gives CASSSGQALGNTEAFF.

V is TRBV19 and J is TRBJ2-7; weak D call: TRBD2 (6 bases). The V end lost 7 bases, the J end lost 2 bases, and 15 bases lay between the germline ends. There are 14 residues in the CDR3. Germline values: CDR1 LNHDA, CDR2 SQIVND (reference sequence). DNA of the CDR3: TGTGCCAGTACAGGGAGGACCCCTCCCTACGAGCAGTACTTC. Translated, it gives CASTGRTPPYEQYF.

This chain joins TRBV7-9 and TRBJ2-7, with D uncertain. Germline loops: CDR1 SEHNR, CDR2 FQNEAQ (reference sequence). The CDR3 contains 13 residues. The V end was cut by 1 base, the J end by 5 bases, with 9 bases between. The CDR3 DNA sequence: TGTGCCAGCAGCTTAGAGACTTCAGACGAGCAGTACTTC. This gives the protein CASSLETSDEQYF.

V gene TRBV6-1 combines with J gene TRBJ2-5; a weak D match, TRBD1 (6 bases). The CDR3 is 15 residues long. Deletions cut 4 bases from V and 5 bases from J, with 17 bases between. Germline assignment: CDR1 MNHNS and CDR2 SASEGT. CDR3 sequence (DNA): TGTGCCAGCAGTGCTCCTACAGGGATGTGGGAGACCCAGTACTTC. Amino acids: CASSAPTGMWETQYF.

The chain links TRBV9 to TRBJ1-1; maybe TRBD1 (5 bases). The germline V gene encodes CDR1 SGDLS and CDR2 YYNGEE. This CDR3 is 16 amino acids long. Between the trimmed V and J ends, which lost 4 bases and 1 base, there was a span of 17 bases. The CDR3 nucleotides read TGTGCCAGCAGCCCTCAATCGGGACTCACGAACACTGAAGCTTTCTTT. This translates into CASSPQSGLTNTEAFF.

This chain joins TRBV5-4 and TRBJ1-5, with a possible D match to TRBD1 (5 bases). Germline V gene sequence: CDR1 SGHNT, CDR2 YYREEE (reference sequence). With 4 bases removed from V and 3 bases from J, the gap between germline ends came to 11 bases. The CDR3 covers 14 residues. CDR3 coding DNA: TGTGCCAGCAGCAGTGACAGAGACAATCAGCCCCAGCATTTT. Amino acids: CASSSDRDNQPQHF.

The chain couples TRBV6-5 to TRBJ2-7; perhaps TRBD2 as D (7 bases). V was clipped by 6 bases and J by 3 bases, with 15 bases between them. The germline gives CDR1 MNHEY, CDR2 SVGAGI. The CDR3 consists of 14 residues. The CDR3 loop reads CASRPLGGGYEQYF. In DNA form, the CDR3 reads TGTGCCAGCAGACCCCTGGGAGGGGGCTACGAGCAGTACTTC.

This clone occurred a few times. Different DNA sequences within this sample yield the same CDR3. The gene calls are TRBV6-5 and TRBJ1-1; tentatively, D is TRBD1 (6 bases). Trimming took 0 bases from V and 0 from J, leaving 8 bases between them. The CDR3 covers 15 residues. The V gene's germline CDR1 is MNHEY and CDR2 SVGAGI. Here the CDR3 reads CASSYSTGLNTEAFF. In DNA, the CDR3 is TGTGCCAGCAGTTACTCGACAGGATTGAACACTGAAGCTTTCTTT.

The chain couples TRBV7-9 to TRBJ2-7; 9 bases are a match to TRBD1. The CDR3 contains 14 residues. The trim removed 5 bases at V and 0 bases at J, leaving 2 bases unmatched. Germline loops: CDR1 SEHNR, CDR2 FQNEAQ (reference sequence). The CDR3 here is CASSRQGDSYEQYF. For the CDR3, the DNA is TGTGCCAGCAGCAGACAGGGGGACTCCTACGAGCAGTACTTC.

This chain connects TRBV28 to TRBJ1-1; tentatively, D is TRBD1 (5 bases). Germline values: CDR1 MDHEN, CDR2 SYDVKM. V was pared by 3 bases and J by 5 bases, with 7 bases between. The CDR3 has 12 amino acids. This CDR3 is CASSFGGTEAFF. DNA for the CDR3: TGTGCCAGCAGTTTCGGGGGGACTGAAGCTTTCTTT.

CDR3 loop: CATAGGTDTQYF. Written as DNA, the CDR3 is TGTGCCACCGCCGGGGGCACAGATACGCAGTATTTT. The chain employs TRBV10-3 and TRBJ2-3; TRBD2 might be the D (5 bases). The CDR3 runs to 12 residues. Germline V gene data show CDR1 as ENHRY and CDR2 as SYGVKD. V dropped 10 bases and J dropped 1 base, with 9 bases sitting between them.

This clone was recorded a few times. The rearrangement links TRBV6-1 to TRBJ1-5; D gene ambiguous. The V gene lost 10 bases and the J gene lost 0 bases, with 10 bases spanning the gap. The V gene's germline CDR1 is MNHNS and CDR2 SASEGT. The CDR3 contains 13 residues. CDR3 residues: CATRRYSNQPQHF. The CDR3 nucleotides are TGTGCCACCAGACGCTATAGCAATCAGCCCCAGCATTTT.